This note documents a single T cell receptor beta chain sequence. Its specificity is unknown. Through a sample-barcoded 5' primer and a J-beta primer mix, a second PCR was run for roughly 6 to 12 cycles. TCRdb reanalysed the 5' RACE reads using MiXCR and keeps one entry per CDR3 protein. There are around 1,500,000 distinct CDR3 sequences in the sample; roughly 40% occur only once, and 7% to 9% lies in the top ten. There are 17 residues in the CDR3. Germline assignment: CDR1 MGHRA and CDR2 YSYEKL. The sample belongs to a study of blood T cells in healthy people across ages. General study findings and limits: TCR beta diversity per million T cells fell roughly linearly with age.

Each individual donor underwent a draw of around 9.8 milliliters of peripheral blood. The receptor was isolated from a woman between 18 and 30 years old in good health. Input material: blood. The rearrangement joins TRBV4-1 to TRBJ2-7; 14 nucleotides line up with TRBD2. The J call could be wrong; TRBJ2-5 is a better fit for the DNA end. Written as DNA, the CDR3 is TGCGCCAGCAGCCATCCAACGGGGACTAGCGGGAGACAGACCCAGTACTTC. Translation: CASSHPTGTSGRQTQYF.